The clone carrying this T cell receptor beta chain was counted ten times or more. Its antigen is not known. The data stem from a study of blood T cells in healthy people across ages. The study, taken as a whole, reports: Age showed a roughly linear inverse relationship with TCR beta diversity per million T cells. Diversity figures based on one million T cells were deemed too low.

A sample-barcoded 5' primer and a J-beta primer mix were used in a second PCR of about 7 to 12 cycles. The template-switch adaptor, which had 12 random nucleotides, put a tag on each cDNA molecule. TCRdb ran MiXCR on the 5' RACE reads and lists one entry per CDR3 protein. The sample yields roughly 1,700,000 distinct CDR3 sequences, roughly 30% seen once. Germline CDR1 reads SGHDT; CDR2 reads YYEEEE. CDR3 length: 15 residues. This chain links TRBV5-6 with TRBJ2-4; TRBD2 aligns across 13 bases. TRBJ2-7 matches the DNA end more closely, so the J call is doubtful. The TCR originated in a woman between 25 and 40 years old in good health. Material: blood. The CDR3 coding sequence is TGTGCCAGCAGTCGACCGGGACTAGCGGGGAGCGAGCAGTACTTC. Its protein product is CASSRPGLAGSEQYF.